The sample holds a few counts of the clone carrying this TCR beta chain. The data originate from a study of blood T cells in healthy people across ages. Isolating PBMCs gave at least 6.5 million of these cells per sample. PCR was performed a second time for 7 to 11 cycles using a sample-barcoded 5' primer and a J-beta primer mix. TCRdb independently ran MiXCR on the 5' RACE reads; one entry per CDR3 protein. The table lists roughly 800,000 distinct CDR3 sequences, roughly 34% of them singletons. The germline gives CDR1 MDHEN, CDR2 SYDVKM. The V gene end was trimmed by 6 bases and the J gene end by 4 bases; junction bases not matched to a gene: 8. This CDR3 has 14 amino acids.

The sequence was collected from a man aged 18 to 30 in good health. This chain connects TRBV28 to TRBJ1-1, with 7 bases aligning to TRBD1. The sample consisted of blood. CDR3 DNA: TGTGCCAGCAGAACAGGGGCTACCATCACTGAAGCTTTCTTT. Protein sequence: CASRTGATITEAFF. The full variable domain, its missing parts supplied by reference TRBV28 and TRBJ1-1, is DVKVTQSSRYLVKRTGEKVFLECVQDMDHENMFWYRQDPGLGLRLIYFSYDVKMKEKGDIPEGYSVSREKKERFSLILESASTNQTSMYLCASRTGATITEAFFGQGTRLTVV.